A single sample is the source of the 14 T cell receptor beta chains below, sequenced in a study of blood T cell repertoires in COVID-19. This table comes from immunoSEQ multiplex PCR, and its TCRdb copy is limited to in-frame clones, with some not included. Here the sample spans about 240,000 clones, about 83% being singletons. The specimen was peripheral blood. These receptors originate from a man aged 30-40 years who had recovered from COVID-19.

The chain uses TRBV7-2 and TRBJ2-1; 10 bases are shared with TRBD2. This CDR3 region has 15 residues. CDR1 and CDR2 from the germline V gene are SGHTA and FQGNSA. Germline trimming cut 1 base from V and 11 bases from J; bases unmatched to any gene: 8. Written as DNA, the CDR3 is TGTGCCAGCAGCTTAGATCCCCAGCGGGGGGGCCAGCAGTTCTTC. This sequence encodes CASSLDPQRGGQQFF. The entire variable domain, with the rest obtained from reference TRBV7-2 and TRBJ2-1, is as follows: GAGVSQSPSNKVTEKGKDVELRCDPISGHTALYWYRQSLGQGLEFLIYFQGNSAPDKSGLPSDRFSAERTGGSVSTLTIQRTQQEDSAVYLCASSLDPQRGGQQFFGPGTRLTVL.

V usage is TRBV7-9 and J usage is TRBJ2-7; D is unresolved. The V and J ends lost 2 bases and 6 bases respectively, with 11 bases between them. CDR1 and CDR2 from the germline V gene are SEHNR and FQNEAQ (reference sequence). The CDR3 spans 13 residues. CDR3 sequence reads: CASSLKSHGEQYF. The CDR3 nucleotides read TGTGCCAGCAGCTTAAAGAGTCACGGCGAGCAGTACTTC.

As for this clone: Other nucleotide sequences in the sample specify the same CDR3. The genes are TRBV24-1 and TRBJ2-5, with 10 bases fitting TRBD1. The CDR3 has 14 residues. Germline CDR1 reads KGHDR; CDR2 reads SFDVKD. Unmatched junction bases numbered 2, after V lost 3 bases and J lost 5 bases. In DNA, the CDR3 is TGTGCCACCAGTGATCCGGGACAGGGGGAGACCCAGTACTTC. It is translated as CATSDPGQGETQYF.

V usage is TRBV6-1 and J usage is TRBJ2-3; 10 bases fit TRBD2. J was trimmed by 5 bases and V by 4 bases; bases with no gene match: 3. The CDR3 consists of 14 residues. The germline V gene encodes CDR1 MNHNS and CDR2 SASEGT. This chain's CDR3 is CASSGAGGRDTQYF. In DNA form, the CDR3 reads TGTGCCAGCAGTGGAGCGGGGGGGCGAGATACGCAGTATTTT.

The chain employs TRBV2 and TRBJ1-1; 7 nucleotides align to TRBD1. Germline V gives CDR1 SNHLY, CDR2 FYNNEI. CDR3 length: 16 amino acids. V lost 3 bases and J lost 2; bases outside the gene matches: 9. CDR3: CASSEIGGMGNTEAFF. DNA of the CDR3: TGTGCCAGCAGTGAGATAGGGGGCATGGGAAACACTGAAGCTTTCTTT. Complete variable domain (other parts from reference TRBV2 and TRBJ1-1): EPEVTQTPSHQVTQMGQEVILRCVPISNHLYFYWYRQILGQKVEFLVSFYNNEISEKSEIFDDQFSVERPDGSNFTLKIRSTKLEDSAMYFCASSEIGGMGNTEAFFGQGTRLTVV.

This clone has more than one count but fewer than ten. V is TRBV7-9 and J is TRBJ2-5; 13 positions match TRBD2. V shed 9 bases, J shed 5 bases, and the junction held 6 bases outside the gene matches. The CDR3 loop spans 14 amino acids. The germline CDR1 and CDR2 sequences are SEHNR and FQNEAQ (reference sequence). CDR3 coding DNA: TGTGCCAGTACTAGCGGGGGGGACCGGGAGACCCAGTACTTC. Translation gives CASTSGGDRETQYF.

The chain uses TRBV25-1 and TRBJ2-1; no clear D gene. The CDR3 has 17 amino acids. In germline, CDR1 is MGHDK, CDR2 SYGVNS. V was shortened by 1 base and J by 0 bases, with 13 bases between the two germline ends. CDR3: CASSELGRKSSYNEQFF. The CDR3 DNA sequence: TGTGCCAGCAGTGAATTAGGCAGGAAGAGCTCCTACAATGAGCAGTTCTTC.

J is TRBJ1-2 and V is TRBV7-2; a possible D gene is TRBD1 (5 bases). V was clipped by 3 bases and J by 0 bases, with 8 bases between them. CDR3 length equals 14 residues. The germline CDR1 and CDR2 sequences are SGHTA and FQGNSA. The CDR3 reads CASSFREANYGYTF. CDR3 DNA: TGTGCCAGCAGCTTCAGGGAAGCTAACTATGGCTACACCTTC.

This sequence joins TRBV3-1 (or the pseudogene TRBV3-2) and TRBJ1-6, with TRBD1 matching over 10 bases. The CDR3 consists of 15 residues. With V trimmed by 6 bases and J by 10 bases, 9 bases remained unmatched. CDR1 is LGHDT, CDR2 YNNKEL, per germline (reference sequence). DNA for the CDR3: TGTGCCAGCAGAGAGGGACAGGGGATAGCATCACCCCTCCACTTT. It codes for CASREGQGIASPLHF.

This clone turned up a few times. Here the CDR3 DNA reads TGTGCCAGCAGCCAACGTGGGACTAGCGGGGGGGCCTGGGAGACCCAGTACTTC. Amino acids: CASSQRGTSGGAWETQYF. This chain joins TRBV7-6 and TRBJ2-5; TRBD2 matches 16 bases. V lost 5 bases to trimming and J lost 5 bases; unmatched junction nucleotides: 11. CDR3 length: 18 amino acids. Germline V gives CDR1 SGHVS, CDR2 FNYEAQ.

The chain has TRBV2 and TRBJ2-1; 8 bases agree with TRBD2. Trimming removed 7 bases from V and 9 bases from J; junction bases left unmatched: 8. Germline V gene lookup returns CDR1 SNHLY and CDR2 FYNNEI. There are 13 residues in the CDR3. The CDR3 loop reads CASTGGASSEQFF. In DNA, the CDR3 is TGTGCCAGCACCGGGGGGGCGTCAAGTGAGCAGTTCTTC. The variable domain in full, completed from reference TRBV2 and TRBJ2-1, reads EPEVTQTPSHQVTQMGQEVILRCVPISNHLYFYWYRQILGQKVEFLVSFYNNEISEKSEIFDDQFSVERPDGSNFTLKIRSTKLEDSAMYFCASTGGASSEQFFGPGTRLTVL.

The V and J genes are TRBV3-1 (or the pseudogene TRBV3-2) and TRBJ1-4, with D tentatively TRBD1 (5 bases). V lost 1 base to trimming and J lost 5 bases, with 8 bases between them. In germline, CDR1 is LGHDT, CDR2 YNNKEL (reference sequence). The CDR3 loop spans 14 amino acids. The chain's CDR3 is CASSQGGENEKLFF. The CDR3 DNA follows: TGTGCCAGCAGCCAAGGGGGGGAAAATGAAAAACTGTTTTTT.

Written as DNA, the CDR3 is TGCGCCAGCAGCCAAGATCCGGGACAGGGGGGTGAAAAACTGTTTTTT. Amino acid sequence: CASSQDPGQGGEKLFF. The gene calls are TRBV4-1 and TRBJ1-4; 11 nucleotides agree with TRBD1. Germline CDR1 and CDR2: MGHRA and YSYEKL. Trimming took 0 bases from V and 7 from J; bases not matched to a gene: 4. This CDR3 contains 16 residues.

The chain couples TRBV3-1 (or the pseudogene TRBV3-2) to TRBJ1-1; D is possibly TRBD1 (5 bases). The CDR3 spans 12 residues. The V and J ends lost 4 bases and 7 bases respectively, with 10 bases between them. The germline V gene has CDR1 LGHDT and CDR2 YNNKEL (reference sequence). The CDR3 region has the DNA TGTGCCAGCAGCCCAATAGGGGATGAAGCTTTCTTT. Its translation: CASSPIGDEAFF.